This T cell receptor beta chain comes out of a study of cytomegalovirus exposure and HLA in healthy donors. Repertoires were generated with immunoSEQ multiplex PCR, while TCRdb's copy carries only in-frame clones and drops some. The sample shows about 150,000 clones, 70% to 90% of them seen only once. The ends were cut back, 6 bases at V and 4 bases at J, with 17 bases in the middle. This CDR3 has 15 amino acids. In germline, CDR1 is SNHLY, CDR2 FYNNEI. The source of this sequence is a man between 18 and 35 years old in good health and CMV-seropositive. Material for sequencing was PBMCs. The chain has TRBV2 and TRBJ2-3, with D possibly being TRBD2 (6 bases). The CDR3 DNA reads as TGTGCCAGCAGCAGCGGGCCCCAGAGCGCAGATACGCAGTATTTT. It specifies CASSSGPQSADTQYF.